Listed below are T cell receptor beta chains from one sample, sequenced in a study of blood T cells in healthy people across ages. TCRdb re-called the 5' RACE reads through MiXCR, storing one row per CDR3 protein. The table records roughly 1,700,000 distinct CDR3 sequences, 28% of them present only once. The source material was blood. The receptor set was obtained from a woman under 40 in good health. Both conserved end residues are part of each CDR3. Fields, in order: J gene, V gene, CDR3 protein.

J: TRBJ2-1
V: TRBV18
CDR3: CASSPDLAGTQQFF

J: TRBJ2-3
V: TRBV30
CDR3: CAWSGTVWTDTQYF

J: TRBJ2-5
V: TRBV18
CDR3: CVSSPLTGKETQYF

J: TRBJ2-1
V: TRBV28
CDR3: CASSQNGRGLDDEQFF

J: TRBJ2-4
V: TRBV2
CDR3: CASGEERAGKNIQYF

J: TRBJ1-2
V: TRBV5-1
CDR3: CASSLATGRGHGYTF

J: TRBJ2-5
V: TRBV7-6
CDR3: CASSLARTAYQETQYF

J: TRBJ1-1
V: TRBV12-3/TRBV12-4
CDR3: CASSNPSEAFF

J: TRBJ1-2
V: TRBV12-3/TRBV12-4
CDR3: CASSSPGHNYGYTF

J: TRBJ2-7
V: TRBV12-3/TRBV12-4
CDR3: CASSLFLVEQPYEQYF

J: TRBJ2-1
V: TRBV11-2
CDR3: CASSSAGDQMEQFF

J: TRBJ2-3
V: TRBV6-5
CDR3: CASSYDTGTSGGFGNTQYF

J: TRBJ2-1
V: TRBV9
CDR3: CASSVEGQGNDEQFF

J: TRBJ2-5
V: TRBV10-3
CDR3: CAIGAGSEQYF

J: TRBJ2-7
V: TRBV9
CDR3: CASSALSGQEHEQYF

J: TRBJ2-1
V: TRBV20-1
CDR3: CSAHPGLAPNEQFF

J: TRBJ2-3
V: TRBV7-4
CDR3: CASKEAFLSGSTDTQYF

J: TRBJ1-5
V: TRBV6-6
CDR3: CASREGSQPQHF